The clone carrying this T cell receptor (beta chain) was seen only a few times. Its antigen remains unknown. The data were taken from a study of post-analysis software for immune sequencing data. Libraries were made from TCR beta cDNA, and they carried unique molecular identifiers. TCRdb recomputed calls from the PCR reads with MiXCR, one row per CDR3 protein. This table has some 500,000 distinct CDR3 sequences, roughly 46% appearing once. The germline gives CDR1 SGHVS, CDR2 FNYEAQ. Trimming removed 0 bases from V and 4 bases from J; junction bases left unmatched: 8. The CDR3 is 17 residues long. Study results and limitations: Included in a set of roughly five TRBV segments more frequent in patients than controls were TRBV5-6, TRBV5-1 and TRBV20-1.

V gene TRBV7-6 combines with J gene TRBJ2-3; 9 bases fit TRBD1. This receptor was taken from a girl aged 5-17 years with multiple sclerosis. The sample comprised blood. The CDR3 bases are TGTGCCAGCAGCTTAGCCGGGACAGGGTTGATAGCAGATACGCAGTATTTT. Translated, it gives CASSLAGTGLIADTQYF. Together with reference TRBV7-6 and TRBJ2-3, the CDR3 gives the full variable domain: GAGVSQSPRYKVTKRGQDVALRCDPISGHVSLYWYRQALGQGPEFLTYFNYEAQQDKSGLPNDRFSAERPEGSISTLTIQRTEQRDSAMYRCASSLAGTGLIADTQYFGPGTRLTVL.